These 25 T cell receptor beta chains originate from one sample sequenced in a study of shared clonotypes between healthy human individuals. Assay used: immunoSEQ multiplex PCR; TCRdb lists only in-frame clones, some missing. The sample has millions of clones, just over 90% seen once. The sample was naive CD4+ T cells sorted from blood. The subset was: CD45RA+ positively selected. These receptor sequences come from a man between 18 and 35 years old in good health.

V and J are TRBV30 and TRBJ1-6; the D is unclear. The CDR3 covers 12 residues. CDR1 is GTSNPN, CDR2 SVGIG, per germline (reference sequence). Trimming shortened V by 3 bases and J by 10 bases, and 10 bases separated the two germline ends. Here the CDR3 DNA reads TGTGCCTGGAGCCCTACTCACTCACCCCTCCACTTT. The encoded protein is CAWSPTHSPLHF.

In the case of this clone: Different DNA sequences within this sample yield the same CDR3. The J gene is TRBJ2-2, the V gene TRBV28; D uncertain. The CDR3 extends over 13 amino acids. CDR1 and CDR2 from the germline V gene are MDHEN and SYDVKM. The V gene lost 3 bases and the J gene lost 1 base, with 3 bases spanning the gap. The DNA for the CDR3 is TGTGCCAGCAGTTTTTTGAACACCGGGGAGCTGTTTTTT. Translated, it gives CASSFLNTGELFF.

The chain employs TRBV27 and TRBJ2-7; D might be TRBD1 or TRBD2, each matching 7 bases. Germline CDR1 reads MNHEY; CDR2 reads SMNVEV (reference sequence). V shed 2 bases and J shed 3 bases, with 14 bases lying between them. The CDR3 is 15 amino acids. In DNA, the CDR3 is TGTGCCAGCAGTTTAACGCAGGGGGGGTACTACGAGCAGTACTTC. It codes for CASSLTQGGYYEQYF.

The chain carries TRBV27 and TRBJ2-1, with 13 bases matching TRBD2. CDR1 MNHEY and CDR2 SMNVEV come from the germline V gene (reference sequence). V dropped 6 bases and J dropped 4; count of bases not matched to a gene: 9. This CDR3 contains 17 residues. CDR3 loop: CASSPWTSGGNYNEQFF. As DNA, the CDR3 is TGTGCCAGCAGCCCTTGGACTAGCGGGGGTAATTACAATGAGCAGTTCTTC.

This clone appeared a single time. This chain joins TRBV11-2 and TRBJ2-5; D gene unclear. This CDR3 contains 14 residues. Germline V gives CDR1 SGHAT, CDR2 FQNNGV. The ends were cut back, 5 bases at V and 4 bases at J, with 14 bases in the middle. The CDR3 region is CASSPFLVVETQYF. The CDR3 coding sequence is TGTGCCAGCAGCCCGTTTCTAGTGGTAGAGACCCAGTACTTC.

This clone was counted a few times. In nucleotides, the CDR3 is TGCGCCAGCAAAGGCAGGACAGGACCTAATTCACCCCTCCACTTT. The encoded protein is CASKGRTGPNSPLHF. V and J are TRBV4-1 and TRBJ1-6, with 7 nucleotides matching TRBD1. This CDR3 is built from 15 residues. With 7 bases clipped from V and 6 bases from J, the junction kept 9 bases outside the gene matches. CDR1 and CDR2 (germline): MGHRA, YSYEKL.

The rearrangement uses TRBV4-3 and TRBJ1-4, with D tentatively TRBD1 (5 bases). V was clipped by 4 bases and J by 8 bases, with 17 bases between them. Germline V gives CDR1 LGHNA, CDR2 YSLEER. CDR3 size: 15 residues. In DNA form, the CDR3 reads TGCGCCAGCAGCCTCCTAAGGGGCTTCGGCGAAAAACTGTTTTTT. This sequence encodes CASSLLRGFGEKLFF.

This rearrangement joins TRBV6-1 to TRBJ2-7, with TRBD1 matching 9 bases. The germline V gene encodes CDR1 MNHNS and CDR2 SASEGT. Trimming took 7 bases from V and 3 from J; bases not matched to a gene: 7. The CDR3 totals 14 residues. CDR3 in DNA: TGTGCCAGCAATAACCGGGACAGGGACTACGAGCAGTACTTC. Translated, it gives CASNNRDRDYEQYF.

V usage is TRBV10-3 and J usage is TRBJ1-4; maybe TRBD1 (5 bases). The germline CDR1 and CDR2 sequences are ENHRY and SYGVKD. CDR3 length: 14 amino acids. V was shortened by 6 bases and J by 3 bases, with 11 bases between the two germline ends. The CDR3: CAIRGPQPNEKLFF. The CDR3 DNA sequence: TGTGCCATCAGGGGGCCCCAACCTAATGAAAAACTGTTTTTT.

Details on this clone: Other nucleotide sequences from this sample produce the same CDR3. CDR3 sequence: CASSLPQNTEAFF. The DNA of the CDR3 is TGTGCCAGCAGCTTACCCCAGAACACTGAAGCTTTCTTT. The chain couples TRBV7-9 to TRBJ1-1; D ambiguous. CDR3 length: 13 residues. Per germline, CDR1 SEHNR and CDR2 FQNEAQ (reference sequence). Trimming stripped 2 bases from V and 1 base from J, with 5 bases between.

The chain has TRBV13 and TRBJ2-6, with 7 bases lining up with TRBD1. After removal of 5 bases from V and 2 bases from J, the junction contained 12 bases not matched to a gene. The CDR3 length is 18 residues. CDR1 PRHDT and CDR2 FYEKMQ come from the germline V gene (reference sequence). CDR3 in amino acids: CASSTPYPDRAGANVLTF. CDR3 sequence (DNA): TGTGCCAGCAGCACCCCCTACCCCGACAGGGCTGGGGCCAACGTCCTGACTTTC.

The rearrangement links TRBV4-1 to TRBJ2-7; 9 bases are a match to TRBD1. Unmatched junction bases numbered 4, after V lost 6 bases and J lost 1 base. Looked up from germline, CDR1 is MGHRA and CDR2 is YSYEKL. CDR3 length: 14 residues. This CDR3 is CASSLGQGSYEQYF. The DNA of the CDR3 is TGCGCCAGCAGTCTGGGACAGGGATCCTACGAGCAGTACTTC.

The chain combines TRBV7-2 with TRBJ2-1; possible D gene TRBD2, 5 bases. Germline CDR1 and CDR2: SGHTA and FQGNSA. The CDR3 length is 13 residues. V dropped 4 bases and J dropped 6 bases, with 10 bases sitting between them. The CDR3 here is CASSSPGVNEQFF. CDR3 bases: TGTGCCAGCAGCTCCCCCGGGGTCAATGAGCAGTTCTTC.

The chain combines TRBV19 with TRBJ2-4, with D unclear. The CDR3 consists of 16 residues. V gave up 1 base and J gave up 0 bases, with 10 bases separating them. Germline values: CDR1 LNHDA, CDR2 SQIVND (reference sequence). The CDR3 here is CASSIGQPLAKNIQYF. For the CDR3, the DNA is TGTGCCAGTAGTATAGGCCAGCCACTAGCCAAAAACATTCAGTACTTC.

This rearrangement joins TRBV4-1 to TRBJ1-5; D uncertain. The germline gives CDR1 MGHRA, CDR2 YSYEKL. The CDR3 consists of 14 residues. Trimming removed 3 bases from V and 2 bases from J, with 8 bases in between. In nucleotides, the CDR3 is TGCGCCAGCAGCCAGCCCGGGCGCAATCAGCCCCAGCATTTT. Residues: CASSQPGRNQPQHF.

The rearrangement joins TRBV6-1 to TRBJ2-7; 9 bases are shared with TRBD1. CDR3 size: 15 residues. The V and J ends lost 4 bases and 3 bases, in that order; junction bases with no gene match: 7. Germline CDR1 and CDR2: MNHNS and SASEGT. The CDR3, as DNA: TGTGCCAGCAGTGCCCCCGGGACAGGGCGCTACGAGCAGTACTTC. It yields the protein CASSAPGTGRYEQYF.

V and J are TRBV14 and TRBJ1-6; D ambiguous. V was shortened by 6 bases and J by 7 bases, with 13 bases between the two germline ends. The CDR3 consists of 14 residues. Germline loops: CDR1 SGHDN, CDR2 FVKESK. The CDR3 nucleotides are TGTGCCAGCAGGGACCGCAGGCGGAATTCACCCCTCCACTTT. It is translated as CASRDRRRNSPLHF. Filled out from reference TRBV14 and TRBJ1-6, the complete variable domain reads EAGVTQFPSHSVIEKGQTVTLRCDPISGHDNLYWYRRVMGKEIKFLLHFVKESKQDESGMPNNRFLAERTGGTYSTLKVQPAELEDSGVYFCASRDRRRNSPLHFGNGTRLTVT.

V usage is TRBV6-6 and J usage is TRBJ2-3; D perhaps matches TRBD2 (6 bases). CDR1 and CDR2 (germline): MNHNY, SVGAGI (reference sequence). Trimming took 7 bases from V and 4 from J, leaving 18 bases between them. The CDR3 length is 15 residues. CDR3 nucleotide sequence: TGTGCCAGCACCCAACCCGGAGGGCGCGCAGATACGCAGTATTTT. It encodes CASTQPGGRADTQYF.

To note about this clone: This specimen includes other DNA sequences encoding the same CDR3. The V call is TRBV6-5, the J call TRBJ1-1, with D tentatively TRBD1 (5 bases). The CDR3 has 14 residues. Germline assignment: CDR1 MNHEY and CDR2 SVGAGI. Trimming pared 7 bases from V and 0 bases from J, leaving 12 bases between. Here the CDR3 DNA reads TGTGCCAGCACCTCAGGACAAATGAACACTGAAGCTTTCTTT. The encoded protein is CASTSGQMNTEAFF.

This sequence joins TRBV5-1 and TRBJ2-7, with 10 bases that match TRBD2. The germline V gene encodes CDR1 SGHRS and CDR2 YFSETQ. The CDR3 spans 16 residues. After removal of 1 base from V and 3 bases from J, the junction contained 7 bases not matched to a gene. The CDR3 loop reads CASSLQELAGIYEQYF. The CDR3 DNA is TGCGCCAGCAGCTTGCAAGAACTAGCGGGGATCTACGAGCAGTACTTC.

The V gene is TRBV28, the J gene TRBJ1-2, with D uncertain. Germline V gives CDR1 MDHEN, CDR2 SYDVKM. V lost 4 bases, J lost 3 bases, and 9 bases lay in between. This CDR3 has 13 amino acids. This CDR3 reads CASSSRQHYGYTF. In nucleotides, the CDR3 is TGTGCCAGCAGTTCACGGCAGCACTATGGCTACACCTTC.

This clone was seen a single time. The same CDR3 arises from other DNA sequences in this sample as well. J is TRBJ2-1 and V is TRBV28; the match to TRBD2 covers 8 bases. The CDR3 totals 15 residues. CDR1 and CDR2 from the germline V gene are MDHEN and SYDVKM. With 2 bases clipped from V and 7 bases from J, the junction kept 7 bases outside the gene matches. DNA for the CDR3: TGTGCCAGCAGTTTAGTCAGCGGGGGTCGGAATGAGCAGTTCTTC. As protein: CASSLVSGGRNEQFF.

This clone was observed a few times. The V call is TRBV5-6, the J call TRBJ1-1; D is uncertain. Germline values: CDR1 SGHDT, CDR2 YYEEEE. The CDR3 covers 12 residues. The V end was cut by 4 bases, the J end by 8 bases, with 12 bases between. This chain's CDR3 is CASSMEGREAFF. The CDR3 DNA follows: TGTGCCAGCAGCATGGAAGGGCGGGAAGCTTTCTTT.

The rearrangement links TRBV6-5 to TRBJ2-1; TRBD1 might be the D (6 bases). CDR3 length equals 12 residues. Germline assignment: CDR1 MNHEY and CDR2 SVGAGI. V lost 2 bases and J 14 bases, leaving 13 bases between the germline ends. The CDR3 DNA is TGTGCCAGCAGTTACCCCCAGGGGTTCGAGTTCTTC. Its protein is CASSYPQGFEFF.

The V call is TRBV6-6, the J call TRBJ2-7; D gene uncertain. Deletions cut 5 bases from V and 0 bases from J, with 11 bases between. This CDR3 has 14 residues. Germline lookup yields CDR1 MNHNY and CDR2 SVGAGI (reference sequence). Written as DNA, the CDR3 is TGTGCCAGCAGTAGTGACCCGAGCTCCTACGAGCAGTACTTC. Its translation: CASSSDPSSYEQYF.